This T cell receptor beta chain was documented in a study of cytomegalovirus exposure and HLA in healthy donors (dated by TCRdb to 2017 to 2019). Concerning the study at large: An earlier analysis of approximately 640 of the donors reported more than 250 Gb of sequence data and roughly 100 million unique TCR beta sequences from roughly 200 million T cells. Around 320 gigabases of sequencing data and 78 million or so unique TCR sequences were included in an early release covering roughly 600 HLA-typed donors. The genetic ancestry cluster associated with self-reported Caucasian donors included over 80% of the approximately 410 genotyped donors. The study aimed to test whether cataloging public T cell receptors could reveal signatures of past pathogen exposure. The study used immunosequencing to profile the T cell repertoires of approximately 650 subjects and linked those repertoires to cytomegalovirus serostatus. Along with the roughly 670-subject first cohort, a separate validation cohort of 120 different subjects was used. To predict cytomegalovirus infection status, the study combined high-throughput TCR immunosequencing, statistical association of individual TCRs with disease status, and machine learning. To study patterns of TCR occurrence, a later analysis re-analyzed previously published TCR beta repertoires from 666 donors and added high-resolution HLA genotyping. Rather than drawing on any new phenotypic data, the later analysis identified candidate immune exposures from TCR beta sequences and the way those sequences occurred across donors. In an earlier analysis of 500 to 650 of the donors, high-throughput TCR beta sequencing was used to judge whether each TCR beta V gene segment behaved as functional or pseudogenic. Donor age, sex, ethnicity and CMV serostatus were collected together with the repertoire data. A later genetic analysis used genome-wide SNP genotypes for about three fifths of the 666 donors, treating that subset as a discovery cohort. Every repertoire in the discovery cohort had been generated on one and the same sequencing platform. Class I and class II HLA loci were covered by the typing at four-digit resolution. The number of typed donors differed by locus: roughly 620-640 for A, B, C, DRB1 and DQB1; 500 to 550 for DQA1; 606 for DPA1; and around 470 for DPB1. Four or five DR-DQ haplotypes were treated as single units for association and clustering because of strong linkage in the cohort. On average, around 240,000 unique TCR beta nucleotide sequences were sequenced per donor among several hundred genotyped donors of the cohort, with roughly 18% of those sequences being non-productive.

Library generation was performed with the immunoSEQ multiplex PCR assay. For the multiplex PCR, a mixture combining 60 forward primers for TCR Vbeta segments and 13 reverse primers for TCR Jbeta segments was used. The CDR3 region of rearranged TCR beta genes was amplified from genomic DNA by a multiplex PCR assay. The Illumina HiSeq System was used to sequence the amplified TCR beta libraries as 87-base-pair reads. On the authors' methods: In a later analysis, tens of millions of unique TCR beta chains were counted across the roughly 610 repertoires, and approximately 9.9 million of these chains were shared by at least two donors. Raw reads were error-corrected and collapsed into unique sequences with a nearest-neighbor algorithm that merged closely related sequences to remove PCR and sequencing errors. To assign V, D and J gene segments, CDR3 sequences were aligned to IMGT reference sequences. For a sequence to be retained, a match of at least six nucleotides was required to both a V gene segment and a J gene segment. Rearrangements were classified as productive when the CDR3 lacked stop codons and remained in frame with V and J, and all other rearrangements were classified as non-productive. Following IMGT convention, CDR3 was defined as the stretch from the second conserved V-encoded cysteine to the conserved J-encoded phenylalanine. The earlier analysis of about 560 of the donors excluded any sequence lacking an unambiguous match to a single V gene segment. An earlier analysis of 500 to 700 of the donors classified V segments as functional when productive rearrangements were above 56.7% and as segregating when the standard deviation between donors was above 5%. A statistical classification framework was built to diagnose cytomegalovirus status from the catalog of TCR beta chain sequences. A later analysis assigned V and J genes by comparing TCR nucleotide sequences with IMGT/GENE-DB human TR gene sequences. Using the TCRdist pipeline, a later analysis assigned CDR3 sequences along with most-parsimonious VDJ recombination scenarios. In a later analysis, each TCR beta chain was defined by its CDR3 amino acid sequence together with its V-gene family, and reads without a unique V-gene family were excluded. To address suspected cross-contamination and a sequencing artifact, a later analysis removed approximately 600 highly shared, low-generation-probability nucleotide sequences. In a later analysis, a clonal expansion index for each public chain was calculated from normalized within-repertoire ranks of inferred template counts. In a later analysis, generation probabilities were computed with a VDJ recombination model fitted to out-of-frame rearrangements, and the resulting probabilities were checked against IGoR. Hypergeometric tests were used in a later analysis to score TCR-TCR, TCR-HLA and TCR-CMV co-occurrence, with a repertoire-size bias correction applied to the TCR pairs. In a later analysis, false discovery rates were estimated by permuting HLA or CMV assignments 20 times. In a later analysis, co-occurring TCRs were grouped using DBSCAN, and TCRdist sequence similarity was added for clustering within HLA-allele-positive subsets. For co-occurrence clustering, repertoires with fewer than 30,000 or more than 120,000 public chains were excluded, along with five or six repertoires with anomalous nucleotide sharing. Sourced from immuneACCESS, this table was stored by TCRdb with only in-frame sequences that have V and J called. A share of the clones is absent; for the studies checked, an unresolved V gene accounts for under half, and the remainder has no known explanation. Clonal size and the V and J genes are those of that table, whereas D and trimming came from the DNA. The sample table contains 150,000 or so clones; only one count was recorded for more than 70% of them. The biggest ten clones account for roughly 10% of the sample.

Broader findings and caveats from the paper: A few of the identified cytomegalovirus-associated TCR beta chains were confirmed in vitro to be specific for cytomegalovirus antigens. The sequencing pipeline was judged likely to have produced a cluster of highly shared sequence variants as a technical artifact. V-gene and J-gene trimming of TCR beta chains was associated with a missense DCLRE1C variant in a later genetic analysis, and the association was replicated in an independent cohort. In a later analysis, HLA-associated TCR beta chains were found to be more clonally expanded and to have lower generation probabilities than equally common non-associated chains. In a later analysis, 16,951 TCR beta sequences were associated with specific HLA alleles at a false discovery rate of 0.05. A further reported finding was that TCR beta sequences accurately predicted the HLA-A and HLA-B alleles for most subjects in the first cohort. Linkage disequilibrium might explain the correlated functional status among segregating V segments, but an unknown experimental factor could not be ruled out. Roughly uniform sequencing depth across donors was assumed in presence/absence analyses, although this assumption may not hold. According to a later analysis, most CMV-associated TCR beta chains appeared to be HLA-restricted, and the HLA associations seemed to be driven largely by CMV exposure. In an earlier analysis of over 550 of the donors, most TCR beta V segments were observed in productive rearrangements about 90% or about 30% of the time, broadly matching IMGT annotations. Some IMGT-functional V segments, including TRBV6-2 and TRBV6-3, could not be told apart with the 87-base-pair reads, so those segments were excluded. Because HLA typing was unavailable for some donors at each locus, only the typed subset was used in association tests. The study gave a list of under 200 TCR beta chains associated with cytomegalovirus. When HLA alleles, especially DR and DQ, strongly co-occurred, attributing TCR associations to individual alleles was difficult. The classifier was reported to diagnose cytomegalovirus status with high specificity and sensitivity in both the original and validation cohorts. The only immune exposure information available for the cohort was CMV serostatus. According to the authors, the approach could potentially be generalized to other disease states and immunological phenotypes. According to a later genetic analysis, donors in an Asian-associated ancestry cluster had fewer N-insertions in productive TCRs than the approximately 630-donor mean. According to a later analysis, TCR association rates differed among HLA loci, with DRB1 alleles showing the most associated TCRs and HLA-C alleles showing the fewest. According to a later analysis, parvovirus B19, influenza, CMV and Epstein-Barr virus appeared linked to several top co-occurrence clusters. Because counts were too low, approximately 15 rarely observed V segments, including chromosome 9 orphons, were excluded from the earlier analysis of 587 of the donors. Most TCR sequences were observed very rarely across donors, whereas some public TCRs were present in many individuals. In this cohort, only TCR beta chains were sequenced, and detectable features were limited by the absence of alpha or paired-chain data.

Deletion took 4 bases off V and 0 bases off J, with a span of 12 bases between the germline ends. For CDR1 and CDR2, the germline V gene lists SNHLY and FYNNEI. Taken from cysteine to phenylalanine, the CDR3 has 15 residues. The read is trimmed to its CDR3 DNA, 45 bases read in frame from base 1. In total, approximately 700 healthy bone marrow donors made up the cohort. At the time of sampling, all cohort members were nominally healthy, though unrecorded immune exposures were likely present. The donor was CMV seropositive and was included in the group of 290 or so seropositive cohort members. Each donor provided a peripheral blood sample, and peripheral blood mononuclear cells were used for TCR beta sequencing. Genomic DNA was extracted from the blood cell samples with the Qiagen DNeasy Blood Extraction Kit. Regarding this clone: What antigen it recognizes has not been identified. Base qualities are not provided; no much larger clone lies one nucleotide away.

This receptor was identified in a man aged 18 to 29 in good health and CMV-seropositive. The sequence joins TRBV2 to TRBJ1-1; no D gene can be assigned with confidence. The sequencing input was PBMCs. The DNA reads as follows: TGTGCCAGCAGTGTCGCTCAGACTCTGAACACTGAAGCTTTCTTT. Its protein reads: CASSVAQTLNTEAFF.